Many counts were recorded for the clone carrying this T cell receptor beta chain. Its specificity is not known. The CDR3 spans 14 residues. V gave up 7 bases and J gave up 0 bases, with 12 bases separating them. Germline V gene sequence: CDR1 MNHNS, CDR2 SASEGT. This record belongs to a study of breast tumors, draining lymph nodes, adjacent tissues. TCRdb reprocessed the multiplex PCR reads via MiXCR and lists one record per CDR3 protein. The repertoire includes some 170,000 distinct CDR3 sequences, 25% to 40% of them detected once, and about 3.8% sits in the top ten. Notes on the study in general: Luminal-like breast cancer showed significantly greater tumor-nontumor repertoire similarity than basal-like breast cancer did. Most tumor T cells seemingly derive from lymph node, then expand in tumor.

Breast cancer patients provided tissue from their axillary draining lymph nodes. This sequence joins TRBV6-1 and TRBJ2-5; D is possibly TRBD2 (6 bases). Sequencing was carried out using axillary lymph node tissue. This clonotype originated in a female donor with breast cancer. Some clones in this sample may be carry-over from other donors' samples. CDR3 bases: TGTGCCAGCACCAGTTGGGACTACCAAGAGACCCAGTACTTC. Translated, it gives CASTSWDYQETQYF.